Following are 10 T cell receptor beta chains from one sample sequenced in a study of shared clonotypes between healthy human individuals. Sequenced by immunoSEQ multiplex PCR; TCRdb stores in-frame clones only, minus some. The data contain 950,000 to 1,300,000 clones, about 75% of them singletons. The source material was memory CD4+ T cells sorted from blood. Described subset: CD45RA-negative fraction. Every receptor here comes from a man between 18 and 35 years old in good health.

The rearrangement links TRBV10-3 to TRBJ2-3; 9 bases are a match to TRBD2. Germline values: CDR1 ENHRY, CDR2 SYGVKD. The CDR3 is 18 amino acids. The J segment lost 2 bases and the V segment lost 3 bases, leaving 12 bases of the junction unmatched. The CDR3 nucleotides read TGTGCCATCAGTGACGGTCTCTTAGGCGGGGGGGCCACAGATACGCAGTATTTT. It yields the protein CAISDGLLGGGATDTQYF.

This clone has just one count. Other DNA sequences in the sample encode the same CDR3. The J gene is TRBJ2-5, the V gene TRBV25-1; TRBD2 is a possible D gene (6 bases). V was cut by 6 bases and J by 1 base, with 15 bases left in between. The CDR3 runs to 15 residues. Germline V gene data show CDR1 as MGHDK and CDR2 as SYGVNS. The CDR3 sequence: CASSEPGLLQETQYF. CDR3 in DNA: TGTGCCAGCAGCGAGCCGGGACTCCTCCAAGAGACCCAGTACTTC.

The rearrangement uses TRBV7-2 and TRBJ2-5; 15 bases match TRBD2. The tail of the sequence fits TRBJ2-7 better, so the J call may be wrong. Per germline, CDR1 SGHTA and CDR2 FQGNSA. This CDR3 has 16 amino acids. The DNA of the CDR3 is TGTGCCAGCAGCGCCGGACTAGCGGGAGGGATCCACGAGCAGTACTTC. This sequence encodes CASSAGLAGGIHEQYF.

This clone was seen a few times. This chain uses TRBV15 with TRBJ1-2; 8 bases are shared with TRBD1. V was clipped by 1 base and J by 4 bases; unmatched bases: 8. CDR3 length equals 16 residues. From germline, CDR1 is LNHNV and CDR2 YYDKDF (reference sequence). The CDR3 DNA sequence: TGTGCCACCAGCAGAGGAATGGACAGGGAGACCTATGGCTACACCTTC. Translation gives CATSRGMDRETYGYTF.

This clone showed up just a few times. The chain carries TRBV7-3 and TRBJ2-1; 10 positions agree with TRBD2. Looked up from germline, CDR1 is SGHTA and CDR2 is FQGTGA. V lost 5 bases to trimming and J lost 5 bases; unmatched junction nucleotides: 6. CDR3 size: 15 residues. This chain's CDR3 is CASSVELAGNNEQFF. The CDR3 region has the DNA TGTGCCAGCAGCGTGGAACTAGCGGGGAACAATGAGCAGTTCTTC.

The rearrangement uses TRBV4-3 and TRBJ1-4; D call uncertain. Germline V lookup: CDR1 LGHNA, CDR2 YSLEER. Between the trimmed V and J ends, which lost 0 bases and 7 bases, there was a span of 12 bases. The CDR3 contains 15 residues. The CDR3 spells CASSQDMGLGEKLFF. CDR3 sequence (DNA): TGCGCCAGCAGCCAAGATATGGGTTTGGGTGAAAAACTGTTTTTT.

The genes are TRBV6-5 and TRBJ2-7, with 8 bases fitting TRBD1. Germline-derived CDR1 and CDR2 are MNHEY and SVGAGI. The J segment lost 2 bases and the V segment lost 8 bases, leaving 2 bases of the junction unmatched. The CDR3 sequence is 12 residues long. As DNA, the CDR3 is TGTGCCAGCTCGGGACAGGCCTACGAGCAGTACTTC. Its protein product is CASSGQAYEQYF.

CDR3 DNA: TGTGCCAGCACAGACACCAACTACGAGCAGTACTTC. Translated, it gives CASTDTNYEQYF. The rearrangement uses TRBV6-6 and TRBJ2-7; D gene ambiguous. V lost 7 bases, J lost 3 bases, and 10 bases lay in between. The CDR3 has 12 residues. Germline assignment: CDR1 MNHNY and CDR2 SVGAGI (reference sequence).

About this clone: At the DNA level, this CDR3 is encoded by other sequences in the same sample as well. The chain recombines TRBV5-1 with TRBJ2-1; unclear D gene. Trimming pared 0 bases from V and 3 bases from J, leaving 7 bases between. The CDR3 loop spans 14 amino acids. CDR1 is SGHRS and CDR2 is YFSETQ in the germline V gene. CDR3 sequence reads: CASSLDTSYNEQFF. In DNA, the CDR3 is TGCGCCAGCAGCTTGGATACGAGCTACAATGAGCAGTTCTTC.

J is TRBJ2-5 and V is TRBV18; 9 bases line up with TRBD2. The V segment lost 3 bases and the J segment 7 bases; nucleotides outside the gene matches: 9. CDR3 length: 15 residues. Per the germline V gene, CDR1 is KGHSH and CDR2 is LQKENI. CDR3 residues: CASSPSGSGVGTQYF. The CDR3 coding sequence is TGTGCCAGCTCACCTAGCGGGAGTGGTGTGGGGACCCAGTACTTC.